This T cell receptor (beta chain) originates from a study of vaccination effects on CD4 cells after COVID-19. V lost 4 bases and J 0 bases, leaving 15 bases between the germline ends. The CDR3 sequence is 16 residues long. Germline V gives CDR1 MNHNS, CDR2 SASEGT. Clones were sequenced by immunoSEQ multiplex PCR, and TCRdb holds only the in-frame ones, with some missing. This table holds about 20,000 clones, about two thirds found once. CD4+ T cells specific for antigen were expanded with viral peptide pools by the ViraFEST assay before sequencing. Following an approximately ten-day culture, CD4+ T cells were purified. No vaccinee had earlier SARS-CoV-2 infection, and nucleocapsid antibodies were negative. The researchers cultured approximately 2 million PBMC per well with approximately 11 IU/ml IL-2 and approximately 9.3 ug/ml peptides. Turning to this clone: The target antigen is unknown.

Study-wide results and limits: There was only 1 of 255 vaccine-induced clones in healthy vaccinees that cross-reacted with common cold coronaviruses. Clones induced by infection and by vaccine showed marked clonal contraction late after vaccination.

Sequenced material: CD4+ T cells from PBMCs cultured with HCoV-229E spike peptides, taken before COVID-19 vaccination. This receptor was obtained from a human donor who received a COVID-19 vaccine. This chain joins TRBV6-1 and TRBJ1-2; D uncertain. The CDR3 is CASSGIVRAPNYGYTF. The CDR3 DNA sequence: TGTGCCAGCAGTGGGATTGTGAGGGCCCCTAACTATGGCTACACCTTC.